This T cell receptor (beta chain) is drawn from a study of human T cells and chemical hapten exposure. Turning to the study itself: Sensitization applied 2% DPC to approximately 2 cm by approximately 2 cm of upper inner arm skin. The variation in per-sample TCR yields arose mainly from small differences in pooled library volumes.

During construction of the library, unique molecular identifiers were attached to individual cDNA molecules for quantitative, reproducible TCR counting. TCRdb called the RACE reads again in MiXCR, with one record for every CDR3 protein. This sample has approximately 400,000 distinct CDR3 sequences, with less than 6.5% found just once. Stated time point: pre-sensitization, week 0. Specified treatment: therapeutic diphenylcyclopropenone sensitization with weekly scalp DPC. V trimming: 5 bases; J trimming: 7 bases; junction bases outside the gene matches: 10. Germline values: CDR1 SGHTA, CDR2 FQGNSA. The CDR3 sequence is 15 residues long. Concerning this clonotype: Antigen: not known.

Findings and caveats of the study: As patch test score rose, PT1 expanded TCR counts tended to rise as well.

The rearrangement uses TRBV7-2 and TRBJ2-3; 9 bases match TRBD1. This TCR came from a woman in her fifties or sixties with alopecia areata. Some clones in this sample may be carry-over from other donors' samples. Sample: whole blood, taken in connection with sensitization to the hapten diphenylcyclopropenone (DPC). CDR3 region: CASSTEQGAQNTQYF. The CDR3 DNA reads TGTGCCAGCAGCACCGAACAGGGGGCGCAAAATACGCAGTATTTT.